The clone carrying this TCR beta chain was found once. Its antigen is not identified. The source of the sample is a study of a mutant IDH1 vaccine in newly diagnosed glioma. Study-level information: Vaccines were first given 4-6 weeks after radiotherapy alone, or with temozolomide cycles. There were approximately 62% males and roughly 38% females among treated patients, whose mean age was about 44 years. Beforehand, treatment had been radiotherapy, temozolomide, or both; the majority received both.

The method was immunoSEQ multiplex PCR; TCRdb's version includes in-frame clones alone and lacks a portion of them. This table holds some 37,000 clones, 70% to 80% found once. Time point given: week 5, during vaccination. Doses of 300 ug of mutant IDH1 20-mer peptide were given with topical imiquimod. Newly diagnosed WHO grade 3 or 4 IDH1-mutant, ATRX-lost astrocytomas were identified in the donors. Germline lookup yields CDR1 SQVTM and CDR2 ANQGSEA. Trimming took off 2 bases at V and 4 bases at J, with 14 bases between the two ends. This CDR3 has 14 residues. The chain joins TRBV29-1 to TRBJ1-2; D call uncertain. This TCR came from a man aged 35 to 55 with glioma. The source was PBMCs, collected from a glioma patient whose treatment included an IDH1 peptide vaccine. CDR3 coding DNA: TGCAGCGTTGAAAGTCTTACGGGGATCTATGGCTACACCTTC. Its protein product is CSVESLTGIYGYTF.